This TCR beta chain was recorded in a study of CD8+CD57+ T cells in acquired aplastic anemia. The study, taken as a whole, reports: Levels of CD8+ Simpson's diversity were not significantly distinct in patients versus controls. Patients had around 30 CD8+ CDR3 sequences in common with controls (the shared set).

According to the study, genomic DNA was the template for TCR beta VDJ and CDR3 profiling. MiXCR, run by TCRdb on the reads, gives a single entry per CDR3 protein. Here the sample spans roughly 180,000 distinct CDR3 sequences, about 60% being singletons. CD8+CD57+ cell expansion had been shown by flow cytometry in patients chosen for sequencing. Receipt of therapy had not occurred in any patient by the time of blood sampling. This CDR3 is built from 15 residues. The V gene's germline CDR1 is KGHSH and CDR2 LQKENI. Trimming took 3 bases from V and 4 from J, leaving 16 bases between them. About this clonotype itself: Antigen unknown.

Sequencing input: sorted CD4+, CD8+, or CD8+CD57+ T cells (not recorded which) from PBMCs. The TCR sequence derives from a human donor with aplastic anemia. The rearrangement uses TRBV18 and TRBJ2-7; D is unresolved. This chain's CDR3 is CASSPTKAAFYEQYF. The DNA of the CDR3 is TGTGCCAGCTCACCCACTAAAGCCGCTTTTTACGAGCAGTACTTC.